These 10 T cell receptor beta chains share one sample of origin, sequenced in a study of a mutant IDH1 vaccine in newly diagnosed glioma. These receptors' targets are unknown. The data were produced by immunoSEQ multiplex PCR, yet TCRdb's version contains in-frame clones alone and is incomplete. The repertoire consists of around 26,000 clones, with 55% to 75% occurring once and the leading ten covering approximately 10%. Time point in this sample: week 11, during vaccination. A single vaccine dose contained 300 ug of mutant IDH1 20-mer peptide, and topical imiquimod was used with it. Sequencing was performed on peripheral blood mononuclear cells (PBMCs), taken from a glioma patient whose treatment included an IDH1 peptide vaccine. These TCRs come from a man aged 18 to 29 with glioma. Some clones in this sample may be carry-over from other donors' samples.

The gene calls are TRBV5-1 and TRBJ2-7, with D possibly TRBD1 on 6 matching bases. The V and J ends lost 1 base and 6 bases respectively, with 14 bases between them. The V gene's germline CDR1 is SGHRS and CDR2 YFSETQ. The CDR3 length is 14 residues. The CDR3 is CASSLNVGAFEQYF. In DNA form, the CDR3 reads TGCGCCAGCAGCTTGAATGTGGGGGCCTTCGAGCAGTACTTC.

The genes are TRBV6-6 and TRBJ2-5; tentative D call: TRBD1 (5 bases). The germline CDR1 and CDR2 sequences are MNHNY and SVGAGI (reference sequence). The V gene lost 6 bases and the J gene lost 0 bases, with 14 bases spanning the gap. This CDR3 is built from 15 residues. The CDR3 loop is CASRKTGYHQETQYF. In DNA, the CDR3 is TGTGCCAGCAGGAAAACAGGCTACCACCAAGAGACCCAGTACTTC.

The chain recombines TRBV4-1 with TRBJ1-2, with TRBD1 matching over 7 bases. Germline-derived CDR1 and CDR2 are MGHRA and YSYEKL. The junction had 6 bases not matched to a gene; V was cut back by 3 bases and J by 5 bases. CDR3 length: 14 residues. CDR3 protein: CASSHGQASYGYTF. CDR3 coding DNA: TGCGCCAGCAGCCATGGACAGGCCTCTTATGGCTACACCTTC.

The V and J genes are TRBV19 and TRBJ1-2, with 7 bases identical to TRBD1. The V gene's germline CDR1 is LNHDA and CDR2 SQIVND (reference sequence). There are 14 residues in the CDR3. The junction had 9 bases not matched to a gene; V was cut back by 7 bases and J by 4 bases. As DNA, the CDR3 is TGTGCCAGTATGCGACAGGGATCGCTCTATGGCTACACCTTC. Translating gives CASMRQGSLYGYTF.

This clone was picked up a small number of times. This rearrangement joins TRBV7-6 to TRBJ2-7; TRBD2 matches 14 bases. The V gene's germline CDR1 is SGHVS and CDR2 FNYEAQ. The V gene end was trimmed by 5 bases and the J gene end by 2 bases; junction bases not matched to a gene: 8. This CDR3 contains 17 residues. CDR3 loop: CASSHMVTSGRAYEQYF. CDR3 nucleotide sequence: TGTGCCAGCAGCCACATGGTGACTAGCGGGAGGGCCTACGAGCAGTACTTC.

The chain recombines TRBV19 with TRBJ1-2, with D possibly matching TRBD1 (5 bases). Germline V gene sequence: CDR1 LNHDA, CDR2 SQIVND (reference sequence). This CDR3 contains 13 residues. Trimming removed 1 base at V and 6 bases at J, with 9 bases between. CDR3 in DNA: TGTGCCAGTAGTATAGGTCTGGGGGATGGCTACACCTTC. It encodes CASSIGLGDGYTF.

V gene TRBV9 combines with J gene TRBJ1-1; 8 bases are a match to TRBD1. With V trimmed by 4 bases and J by 3 bases, 5 bases remained unmatched. The length of the CDR3 is 14 residues. Looked up from germline, CDR1 is SGDLS and CDR2 is YYNGEE. The CDR3 DNA sequence: TGTGCCAGCAGCCAGGGGGCAGGGGACACTGAAGCTTTCTTT. This encodes CASSQGAGDTEAFF.

CDR3 nucleotides: TGTGCCAGCAGCTTTGGAGGTCGGGAAGAGACCCAGTACTTC. It specifies CASSFGGREETQYF. The chain carries TRBV5-8 and TRBJ2-5, with TRBD2 as a possible D gene (5 bases). Between the trimmed V and J ends, which lost 2 bases and 3 bases, there was a span of 11 bases. Germline V CDR1 and CDR2: SGHTS, YDEGEE. CDR3 length equals 14 residues.

The chain has TRBV6-5 and TRBJ1-2; D is perhaps TRBD1 (6 bases). The CDR3 totals 10 residues. The germline V gene encodes CDR1 MNHEY and CDR2 SVGAGI. The V end was cut by 9 bases, the J end by 7 bases, with 9 bases between. This chain's CDR3 is CASRGSGYTF. CDR3 DNA: TGTGCCAGTAGGGGGTCTGGCTACACCTTC.

This clone was picked up a small number of times. The J gene is TRBJ2-2, the V gene TRBV18; 8 bases map to TRBD1. Germline CDR1 and CDR2: KGHSH and LQKENI. This CDR3 has 15 residues. Trimming at V came to 5 bases and at J to 4 bases, leaving 6 bases not matched to a gene. CDR3: CASSSDRGRTGELFF. The CDR3 DNA is TGTGCCAGCTCATCAGACAGGGGACGCACCGGGGAGCTGTTTTTT. The whole variable domain, remainder taken from reference TRBV18 and TRBJ2-2, is NAGVMQNPRHLVRRRGQEARLRCSPMKGHSHVYWYRQLPEEGLKFMVYLQKENIIDESGMPKERFSAEFPKEGPSILRIQQVVRGDSAAYFCASSSDRGRTGELFFGEGSRLTVL.